This T cell receptor (beta chain) appears in the sequencing data of a study of OX40 agonist ivuxolimab in advanced cancers. Whole-study context: People who had prior anti-PD-1, anti-PD-L1 or anti-CTLA-4 therapy could take part, and 35% to 50% had some.

Assay: immunoSEQ multiplex PCR; the TCRdb copy retains only in-frame clones and omits some. This table has tens of thousands of clones, around 88% appearing once. J lost 4 bases, V lost 4 bases, and 0 bases had no gene match. In germline, CDR1 is SQVTM, CDR2 ANQGSEA. CDR3 length: 11 amino acids. The sequencing here drew on CD4+ or CD8+ T cells sorted from blood, taken in a trial of the OX40 agonist ivuxolimab. The chain uses TRBV29-1 and TRBJ2-5; 7 positions agree with TRBD1. This TCR came from an adult with an advanced solid tumor such as melanoma, head and neck, liver or kidney cancer. CDR3 nucleotide sequence: TGCAGCGTTGGGACAGGAGAGACCCAGTACTTC. Residues: CSVGTGETQYF.